This T cell receptor beta chain came from a study of blood T cell repertoires in COVID-19. Study-wide context: T cells, B-cell-depleted T cells, or PBMCs supplied cDNA or gDNA.

The cohort comprised adults aged 18 to 89 years residing in some 24 US areas. Participant reports of clinical history set cohort assignment. Recovery meant two consecutive negative NP/OP PCR tests, professional clearance, or resolved symptoms. V was pared by 6 bases and J by 0 bases, with 7 bases of the junction left unmatched. This CDR3 contains 16 residues. Germline CDR1 and CDR2: LNHDA and SQIVND (reference sequence). Some clones are missing from TCRdb's copy, which holds only in-frame ones; the method was immunoSEQ multiplex PCR. Of some 330,000 clones in the sample, around 90% were seen once. J is TRBJ1-3 and V is TRBV19; 8 positions agree with TRBD1. What was sequenced was PBMCs or T cells enriched from blood (not recorded which). The clonotype comes from a man between 25 and 39 years old who had recovered from COVID-19. The CDR3 loop reads CASRTGGKGSGNTIYF. The DNA for the CDR3 is TGTGCCAGTAGAACAGGGGGAAAAGGCTCTGGAAACACCATATATTTT.